A single sample gave rise to the 20 T cell receptor beta chains below, sequenced in a study of preoperative IRX-2 immunotherapy in early breast cancer (dated by TCRdb to the late 2010s). Library method: the immunoSEQ multiplex PCR assay. Drawn from immuneACCESS, this table holds only the in-frame rearrangements with V and J called that TCRdb kept. Clones are partly lost; checked studies trace under half to an unresolved V gene and leave the rest unexplained. Across this sample there are about 33,000 clones, with just under 90% seen only once. 1.6% of the sample rests with the top ten. The label giving this sample's treatment or condition can be read as: preoperative locoregional IRX-2 cytokine immunotherapy. Source: tumor tissue, taken after IRX-2 immunotherapy. The receptors were gathered from a human donor with breast cancer.

This clone was detected once. The chain has TRBV5-1 and TRBJ1-1; D ambiguous. Germline V lookup: CDR1 SGHRS, CDR2 YFSETQ. V lost 1 base and J 4 bases, leaving 11 bases between the germline ends. The CDR3 spans 14 residues. This chain's CDR3 is CASSLLFGFTEAFF. Written as DNA, the CDR3 is TGCGCCAGCAGCTTGCTTTTCGGTTTCACTGAAGCTTTCTTT. The whole variable domain, filled in from reference TRBV5-1 and TRBJ1-1, reads KAGVTQTPRYLIKTRGQQVTLSCSPISGHRSVSWYQQTPGQGLQFLFEYFSETQRNKGNFPGRFSGRQFSNSRSEMNVSTLELGDSALYLCASSLLFGFTEAFFGQGTRLTVV.

The chain has TRBV30 and TRBJ2-2; 8 nucleotides line up with TRBD1. CDR1 and CDR2 from the germline V gene are GTSNPN and SVGIG (reference sequence). V lost 5 bases, J lost 6 bases, and 2 bases stayed unmatched. CDR3 length: 12 residues. The chain's CDR3 is CAWSTGAGELFF. In DNA, the CDR3 is TGTGCCTGGTCGACAGGGGCCGGGGAGCTGTTTTTT.

The chain uses TRBV7-4 and TRBJ1-1, with D hard to call. This CDR3 has 15 residues. Germline V CDR1 and CDR2: SGHVT, SQSDAQ. The V gene lost 5 bases and the J gene lost 4 bases, with 17 bases spanning the gap. The CDR3 loop is CASSQDLSGGTEAFF. CDR3 coding DNA: TGTGCCAGCAGCCAAGATCTTTCGGGCGGCACTGAAGCTTTCTTT.

Written as DNA, the CDR3 is TGTGCCAGCAGCCGAAAGGCCCCCCAAGAGACCCAGTACTTC. Its protein product is CASSRKAPQETQYF. The chain combines TRBV7-7 with TRBJ2-5; D remains ambiguous. CDR3 length: 14 amino acids. Per germline, CDR1 SSHAT and CDR2 FNYEAQ (reference sequence). The V end was cut by 5 bases, the J end by 1 base, with 11 bases between.

The chain couples TRBV14 to TRBJ1-1; D is unclear. The CDR3 runs 16 residues. Germline V gene sequence: CDR1 SGHDN, CDR2 FVKESK. Trimming cost V 3 bases and J 11 bases, with 25 bases left between them. The CDR3 DNA is TGTGCCAGCAGCCACGGATTAGGGCACTTGGGGTCGGGGGCTTTCTTT. It codes for CASSHGLGHLGSGAFF.

The chain employs TRBV18 and TRBJ2-7; D call uncertain. The CDR3 loop spans 13 amino acids. The V gene's germline CDR1 is KGHSH and CDR2 LQKENI. Between the trimmed V and J ends, which lost 0 bases and 3 bases, there was a span of 6 bases. This chain's CDR3 is CASSPPVGYEQYF. As DNA, the CDR3 is TGTGCCAGCTCACCACCGGTTGGCTACGAGCAGTACTTC.

The chain carries TRBV11-3 and TRBJ2-3, with a tentative D call TRBD1 (8 bases). This CDR3 region has 17 residues. CDR1 SGHNT and CDR2 YENEEA come from the germline V gene. Trimming took off 5 bases at V and 5 bases at J, with 23 bases between the two ends. For the CDR3, the DNA is TGTGCCAGCAGCCCACAGGGGGGGCGGGGGCCTAAAGATACGCAGTATTTT. This gives the protein CASSPQGGRGPKDTQYF.

This chain uses TRBV19 with TRBJ1-4, with 7 positions matching TRBD1. The V segment lost 3 bases and the J segment 4 bases; nucleotides outside the gene matches: 5. Per germline, CDR1 LNHDA and CDR2 SQIVND (reference sequence). This CDR3 spans 15 amino acids. The CDR3 nucleotides are TGTGCCAGTAGTATTTGGGGGACAGATAATGAAAAACTGTTTTTT. This translates into CASSIWGTDNEKLFF.

The chain is built from TRBV5-1 and TRBJ2-1, with TRBD2 matching over 8 bases. Trimming at V came to 2 bases and at J to 0 bases, leaving 10 bases not matched to a gene. Germline V gives CDR1 SGHRS, CDR2 YFSETQ. The CDR3 sequence is 18 residues long. CDR3 region: CASSFPAGDHSSYNEQFF. In DNA, the CDR3 is TGCGCCAGCAGCTTTCCAGCGGGAGACCATAGCTCCTACAATGAGCAGTTCTTC.

This clone has just one count. DNA of the CDR3: TGTGCCAGTAGCATGGGACAGGGGATCAACGAGCAGTACTTC. Amino acids: CASSMGQGINEQYF. V usage is TRBV19 and J usage is TRBJ2-7, with 10 bases identical to TRBD1. Germline V gene lookup returns CDR1 LNHDA and CDR2 SQIVND (reference sequence). Trimming took 6 bases from V and 5 from J; bases not matched to a gene: 7. The CDR3 consists of 14 residues.

V usage is TRBV6-8 and J usage is TRBJ1-5; D unresolved. The CDR3 runs to 13 residues. Germline CDR1 and CDR2: MNHGY and SAAAGT. The germline V and J ends were trimmed by 4 bases and 5 bases, with 9 bases remaining between them. CDR3 residues: CASSLTPDQPQHF. The CDR3 DNA reads TGTGCCAGCAGTTTAACTCCGGATCAGCCCCAGCATTTT.

The V gene is TRBV19, the J gene TRBJ1-2; 8 positions agree with TRBD1. This CDR3 comprises 13 residues. Germline CDR1 LNHDA, CDR2 SQIVND (reference sequence). V was pared by 3 bases and J by 4 bases, with 1 base of the junction left unmatched. The chain's CDR3 is CASSIGTGYGYTF. The CDR3 bases are TGTGCCAGTAGTATCGGGACAGGCTATGGCTACACCTTC.

The rearrangement links TRBV29-1 to TRBJ1-1, with 7 bases fitting TRBD1. The germline V gene encodes CDR1 SQVTM and CDR2 ANQGSEA. Losses at the gene ends were 7 bases for V and 0 bases for J; bases not matched to a gene: 2. CDR3 length equals 12 residues. CDR3 bases: TGCAGCGGTGGGACAGTGAACACTGAAGCTTTCTTT. Translated: CSGGTVNTEAFF.

The V and J genes are TRBV6-8 and TRBJ2-3; TRBD2 agrees at 7 bases. Germline CDR1 and CDR2: MNHGY and SAAAGT. This CDR3 is 14 amino acids long. Losses at the gene ends were 7 bases for V and 4 bases for J; bases not matched to a gene: 8. CDR3 nucleotide sequence: TGTGCCAGCACAAACCTGGGGGGGTCAGATACGCAGTATTTT. Translated: CASTNLGGSDTQYF.

J is TRBJ2-5 and V is TRBV7-1, with 9 positions matching TRBD1. TRBV7-1 is labeled an ORF, and its function is uncertain. This CDR3 has 17 amino acids. Unmatched junction bases numbered 13, after V lost 4 bases and J lost 4 bases. The CDR3 region is CASSLGINRGQGETQYF. Written as DNA, the CDR3 is TGTGCCAGCAGCTTGGGGATAAACAGGGGGCAAGGAGAGACCCAGTACTTC.

This sequence joins TRBV1 and TRBJ1-4; the tabulated D call, TRBD1, remains unverified against the DNA. TRBV1 corresponds to a pseudogene. The CDR3 sequence is 16 residues long. The CDR3 loop is CASSQDLEGARKKLFF. DNA of the CDR3: TGCGCCAGCAGCCAAGATCTTGAGGGGGCGAGGAAAAAACTGTTTTTT.

The V and J genes are TRBV5-1 and TRBJ2-3, with 8 positions matching TRBD2. Trimming at V came to 0 bases and at J to 2 bases, leaving 5 bases not matched to a gene. CDR1 and CDR2 (germline): SGHRS, YFSETQ. The CDR3 consists of 16 residues. The CDR3 nucleotides read TGCGCCAGCAGCTTGGGAGTAGCGGGAAACACAGATACGCAGTATTTT. Translated: CASSLGVAGNTDTQYF. The variable domain in full, completed from reference TRBV5-1 and TRBJ2-3, reads KAGVTQTPRYLIKTRGQQVTLSCSPISGHRSVSWYQQTPGQGLQFLFEYFSETQRNKGNFPGRFSGRQFSNSRSEMNVSTLELGDSALYLCASSLGVAGNTDTQYFGPGTRLTVL.

V is TRBV30 and J is TRBJ1-4; D unclear. CDR3 length equals 14 residues. Germline CDR1 GTSNPN, CDR2 SVGIG (reference sequence). CDR3 sequence reads: CALAVGTTNEKLFF. In DNA, the CDR3 is TGTGCATTAGCAGTGGGTACAACTAATGAAAAACTGTTTTTT.

The J gene is TRBJ2-3, the V gene TRBV11-3; D is possibly TRBD1 (6 bases). This CDR3 region has 15 residues. CDR1 and CDR2 (germline): SGHNT, YENEEA. The V and J ends lost 3 bases and 4 bases respectively, with 14 bases between them. CDR3 amino acids: CASSLDRRHSDTQYF. Here the CDR3 DNA reads TGTGCCAGCAGCTTGGACAGACGTCACTCAGATACGCAGTATTTT.

The chain uses TRBV5-2 and TRBJ2-7. TRBV5-2 is given as a pseudogene. The CDR3 extends over 13 amino acids. This chain's CDR3 is CASSLGPDYEQYF. Written as DNA, the CDR3 is TGTGCCAGCAGCTTAGGTCCGGACTACGAGCAGTACTTC.